These 9 T cell receptor beta chains were all obtained from the same sample, sequenced in a study of blood T cell repertoires in COVID-19. Profiling relied on immunoSEQ multiplex PCR, and the TCRdb table lists in-frame clones only, not all of them. The table shows under 500,000 clones, with roughly 91% occurring only once. Source material: peripheral blood. These receptors were taken from a woman aged 30 to 39 with acute or convalescent COVID-19.

The rearrangement uses TRBV4-1 and TRBJ2-1, with 13 bases matching TRBD2. Unmatched junction bases numbered 6, after V lost 2 bases and J lost 8 bases. CDR1 MGHRA and CDR2 YSYEKL come from the germline V gene. The CDR3 loop spans 16 amino acids. CDR3 in DNA: TGCGCCAGCAGCCAACTCGGACTAGCGGGGGCCGATGAGCAGTTCTTC. Residues: CASSQLGLAGADEQFF.

This chain connects TRBV29-1 to TRBJ2-4; 7 nucleotides align to TRBD1. CDR3 length: 12 residues. The trim removed 7 bases at V and 2 bases at J, leaving 2 bases unmatched. Germline V gene lookup returns CDR1 SQVTM and CDR2 ANQGSEA. The CDR3 protein is CSARGPKNIQYF. For the CDR3, the DNA is TGCAGCGCAAGGGGGCCCAAAAACATTCAGTACTTC.

V is TRBV29-1 and J is TRBJ2-3, with D perhaps matching TRBD2 (6 bases). The CDR3 runs to 15 residues. The germline V gene has CDR1 SQVTM and CDR2 ANQGSEA. In DNA, the CDR3 is TGCAGTTCCCCTGGGGGAGGTCGGGGAACAGATACGCAGTATTTT. Protein sequence: CSSPGGGRGTDTQYF.

V usage is TRBV5-4 and J usage is TRBJ2-7; 7 bases agree with TRBD2. The CDR3 runs to 13 residues. V lost 9 bases, J lost 6 bases, and 12 bases stayed unmatched. Germline V gives CDR1 SGHNT, CDR2 YYREEE (reference sequence). The CDR3: CATSVAGATEQYF. CDR3 sequence (DNA): TGTGCCACCTCAGTTGCGGGAGCCACCGAGCAGTACTTC. Using reference TRBV5-4 and TRBJ2-7 for the parts outside the CDR3, the full variable domain is ETGVTQSPTHLIKTRGQQVTLRCSSQSGHNTVSWYQQALGQGPQFIFQYYREEENGRGNFPPRFSGLQFPNYSSELNVNALELDDSALYLCATSVAGATEQYFGPGTRLTVT.

The chain employs TRBV3-1 (or the pseudogene TRBV3-2) and TRBJ2-5; weak D call: TRBD1 (5 bases). The DNA end is more similar to TRBJ2-7, so the J call may be wrong. This CDR3 region has 15 residues. The germline V gene has CDR1 LGHDT and CDR2 YNNKEL (reference sequence). The CDR3 reads CASSQGQGSPYEQYF. The CDR3 DNA reads as TGTGCCAGCAGCCAAGGGCAGGGAAGCCCCTACGAGCAGTACTTC.

V and J are TRBV4-1 and TRBJ1-2; 9 nucleotides line up with TRBD1. Germline CDR1 reads MGHRA; CDR2 reads YSYEKL. The junction had 5 bases not matched to a gene; V was cut back by 4 bases and J by 5 bases. CDR3 length equals 14 residues. The chain's CDR3 is CASSPRQGVYGYTF. The CDR3 nucleotides read TGCGCCAGCAGCCCTAGACAGGGGGTTTATGGCTACACCTTC.

This chain connects TRBV7-6 to TRBJ2-5, with 10 bases lining up with TRBD2. The germline gives CDR1 SGHVS, CDR2 FNYEAQ. J lost 2 bases, V lost 2 bases, and 5 bases had no gene match. There are 16 residues in the CDR3. CDR3 DNA: TGTGCCAGCAGCTTAATACAGCGGGGGGGGCAAGAGACCCAGTACTTC. Protein sequence: CASSLIQRGGQETQYF.

This chain uses TRBV11-2 with TRBJ2-3, with 8 bases aligning to TRBD1. Germline V gives CDR1 SGHAT, CDR2 FQNNGV. The CDR3 sequence is 16 residues long. V lost 5 bases and J lost 0; bases outside the gene matches: 7. The CDR3 is CASSLRQGTSTDTQYF. The CDR3 DNA follows: TGTGCCAGCAGCCTTCGACAGGGGACTAGCACAGATACGCAGTATTTT.

A single count supports this clone. The gene calls are TRBV10-3 and TRBJ2-1; 7 nucleotides match TRBD2. After removal of 11 bases from V and 9 bases from J, the junction contained 16 bases not matched to a gene. There are 14 residues in the CDR3. Looked up from germline, CDR1 is ENHRY and CDR2 is SYGVKD. CDR3 in amino acids: CAASGSREAGEQFF. CDR3 bases: TGTGCCGCCTCCGGGTCCCGGGAGGCAGGTGAGCAGTTCTTC.